This TCR beta chain was recovered during a study of cytomegalovirus exposure and HLA in healthy donors (TCRdb year 2017). For the study in its entirety: In an earlier analysis of under 600 of the donors, 276 Gb of sequence data and some 120 million unique TCR beta sequences from approximately 180 million T cells were reported. An early release that covered about 600 HLA-typed donors contained around 300 gigabases of sequencing data and 75 million to 100 million unique TCR sequences. The genetic ancestry cluster associated with self-reported Caucasian donors included approximately 85% of the 300 to 400 genotyped donors. The study aimed to test whether cataloging public T cell receptors could reveal signatures of past pathogen exposure. Using immunosequencing, the study profiled T cell repertoires from 550 to 750 subjects and related those repertoires to cytomegalovirus serostatus. In addition to the first cohort of 500 to 850 subjects, a separate validation cohort of some 120 different subjects was used. To predict cytomegalovirus infection status, the study combined high-throughput TCR immunosequencing, statistical association of individual TCRs with disease status, and machine learning. To study patterns of TCR occurrence, a later analysis re-analyzed previously published TCR beta repertoires from more than 550 donors and added high-resolution HLA genotyping. The later analysis used no new phenotypic data to find candidate immune exposures, relying instead on TCR beta sequences and their occurrence across donors. In an earlier analysis of 587 of the donors, high-throughput TCR beta sequencing was used to judge whether each TCR beta V gene segment behaved as functional or pseudogenic. Donor age, sex, ethnicity and CMV serostatus were collected together with the repertoire data. A later genetic analysis took genome-wide SNP genotypes for about 55% of the 666 donors and used that subset as a discovery cohort. All discovery cohort repertoires had been generated using a single sequencing platform. Both class I and class II loci were covered by HLA typing, at four-digit resolution. Typing coverage varied by locus: roughly 620-630 donors for A, B, C, DRB1 and DQB1; under 550 for DQA1; about 600 for DPA1; roughly 470 for DPB1. Because of strong linkage in the cohort, roughly five DR-DQ haplotypes were treated as single units for association and clustering. Among approximately 370 genotyped donors of the cohort, an average of about 240,000 unique TCR beta nucleotide sequences was sequenced per donor, of which 15% to 20% were non-productive.

As concerns this clone: It has no known antigen specificity. No much larger clone exists at a distance of one base, and base qualities are not known.

Overall study results and their limits: Compared with the roughly 710-donor mean, donors in an Asian-associated ancestry cluster had fewer N-insertions in productive TCRs, according to a later genetic analysis. Most CMV-associated TCR beta chains appeared to be HLA-restricted in a later analysis, and the HLA associations seemed to be driven largely by CMV exposure. A later analysis associated 17,000 or so TCR beta sequences with specific HLA alleles at a false discovery rate of 0.05. In an earlier analysis of over 550 of the donors, most TCR beta V segments were observed in productive rearrangements about 87% or about 30% of the time, broadly matching IMGT annotations. The presence/absence analyses assumed that sequencing depth was roughly uniform across donors, and that assumption may not be true. Immune exposure information for the cohort was limited to CMV serostatus. Some IMGT-functional V segments, including TRBV6-2 and TRBV6-3, could not be distinguished by the 87-base-pair reads and were therefore excluded. Most TCR sequences were observed very rarely across donors, whereas some public TCRs were present in many individuals. A few of the identified cytomegalovirus-associated TCR beta chains were confirmed in vitro to be specific for cytomegalovirus antigens. Cytomegalovirus status was reported to be diagnosed by the classifier with high specificity and sensitivity in both the original and validation cohorts. Only TCR beta chains were sequenced in this cohort, and the absence of alpha or paired-chain data limited detectable features. A cluster of highly shared sequence variants was judged likely to represent a technical artifact of the sequencing pipeline. Assigning TCR associations to individual alleles was difficult when HLA alleles, especially DR and DQ, strongly co-occurred. In a later analysis, several top co-occurrence clusters were reported to appear linked to parvovirus B19, influenza, CMV and Epstein-Barr virus. The study listed 164 TCR beta chains as associated with cytomegalovirus. In a later analysis, HLA-associated TCR beta chains showed more clonal expansion and lower generation probabilities than non-associated chains that were equally common. A further reported finding was that TCR beta sequences accurately predicted the HLA-A and HLA-B alleles for most subjects in the first cohort. Because HLA typing was unavailable for some donors at each locus, only the typed subset was used in association tests. About 15 rarely observed V segments, including chromosome 9 orphons, were excluded from the earlier analysis of a few hundred of the donors because counts were too low. V-gene and J-gene trimming of TCR beta chains was associated with a missense DCLRE1C variant in a later genetic analysis, and the association was replicated in an independent cohort. According to a later analysis, TCR association rates differed among HLA loci, with DRB1 alleles showing the most associated TCRs and HLA-C alleles showing the fewest. The authors suggested that the approach could potentially be extended to other disease states and immunological phenotypes. Linkage disequilibrium might explain the correlated functional status among segregating V segments, but an unknown experimental factor could not be excluded.

CDR1 and CDR2 (DFQATT, SNEGSKA) derive from the germline V gene (reference sequence). Trimming takes 6 bases from V and 1 base from J, and the germline ends sit 6 bases apart. The CDR3 spans 11 residues, from the cysteine through the phenylalanine. The entry retains the CDR3 DNA only, 33 bases that are in frame from base 1. The method was the immunoSEQ multiplex PCR assay. For the multiplex PCR, a mixture combining 60 forward primers for TCR Vbeta segments and 13 reverse primers for TCR Jbeta segments was used. The CDR3 region of rearranged TCR beta genes was amplified from genomic DNA with a multiplex PCR assay. On the Illumina HiSeq System, the amplified TCR beta libraries were sequenced as 87-base-pair reads. From the authors' description of their analysis: In a later analysis, roughly 80 million unique TCR beta chains were counted across the 666 repertoires, and around 10 million of these chains were shared by at least two donors. Raw reads were error-corrected and collapsed into unique sequences with a nearest-neighbor algorithm that merged closely related sequences to remove PCR and sequencing errors. CDR3 sequences were aligned to IMGT reference sequences to assign V, D and J gene segments. For a sequence to be retained, a match of at least six nucleotides was required to both a V gene segment and a J gene segment. A rearrangement counted as productive if the CDR3 had no stop codons and remained in frame with V and J, and every other rearrangement counted as non-productive. CDR3 was defined according to IMGT convention as the region running from the second conserved V-encoded cysteine to the conserved J-encoded phenylalanine. In an earlier analysis of more than 550 of the donors, sequences lacking an unambiguous match to a single V gene segment were excluded. In an earlier analysis of 587 of the donors, V segments were called functional above 56.7% productive rearrangements and were called segregating when the between-donor standard deviation exceeded 5%. A statistical classification framework was built for diagnosing cytomegalovirus status from the catalog of TCR beta chain sequences. V and J gene assignment, in a later analysis, came from comparing TCR nucleotide sequences with IMGT/GENE-DB human TR gene sequences. In a later analysis, CDR3 sequences and most-parsimonious VDJ recombination scenarios were assigned using the TCRdist pipeline. In a later analysis, each TCR beta chain was defined by its CDR3 amino acid sequence together with its V-gene family, and reads without a unique V-gene family were excluded. In a later analysis, 500 to 700 highly shared, low-generation-probability nucleotide sequences were removed to address suspected cross-contamination and a sequencing artifact. For each public chain, a later analysis derived a clonal expansion index from normalized ranks of inferred template counts within each repertoire. Generation probabilities in a later analysis came from a VDJ recombination model fitted to out-of-frame rearrangements, and those results were checked against IGoR. In a later analysis, TCR-TCR, TCR-HLA and TCR-CMV co-occurrence was scored with hypergeometric tests, and a repertoire-size bias correction was applied to TCR pairs. A later analysis estimated false discovery rates by permuting HLA or CMV assignments 20 times. In a later analysis, co-occurring TCRs were grouped with DBSCAN, and TCRdist sequence similarity was added when clustering was performed within HLA-allele-positive subsets. Repertoires with fewer than 30,000 or more than 120,000 public chains were left out of co-occurrence clustering, as were five repertoires with anomalous nucleotide sharing. TCRdb re-hosts the immuneACCESS table, in-frame sequences only. Its copies lack some clones; in the studies checked, an unresolved V gene accounts for under half of them, and the cause for the rest is not known. Clone size and the V and J calls come from that table; the DNA yielded D and trimming. The sample table shows about 96,000 clones, and roughly 80% are seen once. The ten largest account for under 7.5% of the sample.

In total, just over 650 healthy bone marrow donors made up the cohort. All cohort members were sampled while nominally healthy, although unrecorded immune exposures were likely present. The donor was CMV seropositive and belonged to the group of more than 250 seropositive cohort members. Each donor provided a peripheral blood sample, and peripheral blood mononuclear cells were used for TCR beta sequencing. The Qiagen DNeasy Blood Extraction Kit was used to extract genomic DNA from the blood cell samples. The chain was built from TRBV20-1 and TRBJ1-2, with no reliable assignment of the D segment. This receptor was identified in a man aged 50 or older in good health and CMV-seropositive. Sequencing was done on a sample of PBMCs. The CDR3 corresponds to CSALLNYGYTF. The sequenced DNA: TGCAGTGCCCTACTTAACTATGGCTACACCTTC.